These 27 T cell receptor beta chains were all obtained from the same sample, sequenced in a study of identifying expanded T cells in peripheral blood. Libraries were prepared by immunoSEQ multiplex PCR; TCRdb keeps only in-frame clonotypes and omits some of them. Among roughly 100,000 clones, around 88% were seen once, and the ten largest hold about 15%. The specimen was blood. The receptors stem from a person between 18 and 70 years old in good health.

The CDR3 DNA is TGTGCCAGCAGTTTAGGGACAGGGGCCCTGGACGAAAAACTGTTTTTT. Translation: CASSLGTGALDEKLFF. This chain joins TRBV27 and TRBJ1-4; 10 bases map to TRBD1. V gave up 2 bases and J gave up 8 bases; unmatched junction bases: 8. This CDR3 has 16 residues. Germline V CDR1 and CDR2: MNHEY, SMNVEV (reference sequence).

The J gene is TRBJ2-5, the V gene TRBV4-2, with TRBD2 matching 9 bases. The V gene end was trimmed by 0 bases and the J gene end by 2 bases; junction bases not matched to a gene: 10. The germline V gene has CDR1 LGHNA and CDR2 YNFKEQ. The CDR3 is made up of 18 amino acids. CDR3 bases: TGTGCCAGCAGCCAAGATACGGCTAGCGGGGCGCCGCAAGAGACCCAGTACTTC. It yields the protein CASSQDTASGAPQETQYF.

The rearrangement joins TRBV7-2 to TRBJ2-4, with TRBD1 identical over 8 bases. The CDR3 runs to 15 residues. The V and J ends lost 5 bases and 8 bases, in that order; junction bases with no gene match: 11. Germline lookup yields CDR1 SGHTA and CDR2 FQGNSA. The CDR3 reads CASSRGQGVWDIQYF. Here the CDR3 DNA reads TGTGCCAGCAGCCGCGGACAGGGAGTTTGGGACATTCAGTACTTC.

The chain joins TRBV6-9 to TRBJ2-2; a weak D match, TRBD2 (6 bases). The CDR3 loop spans 15 amino acids. V shed 0 bases and J shed 7 bases, with 12 bases lying between them. Germline values: CDR1 MNHGY, CDR2 SVAAGI. Here the CDR3 reads CASSYSGGPHGELFF. CDR3 DNA: TGTGCCAGCAGTTATTCCGGGGGACCCCACGGGGAGCTGTTTTTT.

The chain has TRBV11-2 and TRBJ2-5, with D tentatively TRBD1 (6 bases). Germline V gene data show CDR1 as SGHAT and CDR2 as FQNNGV. Deletions cut 2 bases from V and 10 bases from J, with 11 bases between. This CDR3 is built from 12 residues. The CDR3 DNA is TGTGCCAGCAGCTTAAACAGGGAAGGCCAGTACTTC. Amino acid sequence: CASSLNREGQYF. The full variable domain, in which reference TRBV11-2 and TRBJ2-5 provide the parts outside the CDR3, is EAGVAQSPRYKIIEKRQSVAFWCNPISGHATLYWYQQILGQGPKLLIQFQNNGVVDDSQLPKDRFSAERLKGVDSTLKIQPAKLEDSAVYLCASSLNREGQYFGPGTRLLVL.

The rearrangement joins TRBV19 to TRBJ2-3; a possible D gene is TRBD2 (5 bases). Trimming stripped 2 bases from V and 3 bases from J, with 6 bases between. The germline V gene has CDR1 LNHDA and CDR2 SQIVND (reference sequence). CDR3 length equals 13 residues. DNA for the CDR3: TGTGCCAGTAGTATAACGGGAACAGATACGCAGTATTTT. Residues: CASSITGTDTQYF.

The rearrangement links TRBV11-2 to TRBJ2-5, with a tentative D call TRBD2 (5 bases). Germline CDR1 and CDR2: SGHAT and FQNNGV. The CDR3 covers 15 residues. Trimming took 5 bases from V and 4 from J, leaving 17 bases between them. The DNA of the CDR3 is TGTGCCAGCAGCCTAATTAGAGGGTTACGAGAGACCCAGTACTTC. Translation: CASSLIRGLRETQYF.

In DNA form, the CDR3 reads TGTGCCAGCAGCCAGGGGACAGCTTCTAACTATGGCTACACCTTC. This sequence encodes CASSQGTASNYGYTF. The chain recombines TRBV7-8 with TRBJ1-2; 7 positions match TRBD1. Trimming at V came to 5 bases and at J to 0 bases, leaving 6 bases not matched to a gene. The CDR3 has 15 amino acids. Germline CDR1 and CDR2: SGHVS and FQNEAQ.

The chain recombines TRBV19 with TRBJ2-6; no definite D call. The length of the CDR3 is 13 residues. The germline V and J ends were trimmed by 0 bases and 4 bases, with 1 base remaining between them. CDR1 and CDR2 from the germline V gene are LNHDA and SQIVND (reference sequence). The CDR3, as DNA: TGTGCCAGTAGTATAGAGGGGGCCAACGTCCTGACTTTC. Protein sequence: CASSIEGANVLTF. Full variable domain (missing parts from reference TRBV19 and TRBJ2-6): DGGITQSPKYLFRKEGQNVTLSCEQNLNHDAMYWYRQDPGQGLRLIYYSQIVNDFQKGDIAEGYSVSREKKESFPLTVTSAQKNPTAFYLCASSIEGANVLTFGAGSRLTVL.

The V call is TRBV10-3, the J call TRBJ1-3; unclear D gene. Germline lookup yields CDR1 ENHRY and CDR2 SYGVKD. V dropped 10 bases and J dropped 1 base, with 11 bases sitting between them. CDR3 length: 13 amino acids. The CDR3: CATTGRSGNTIYF. The CDR3 DNA sequence: TGTGCCACCACTGGCAGATCTGGAAACACCATATATTTT.

On this clone: The junction departs from germline at one end; a sequencing error may be responsible. The chain couples TRBV13 to TRBJ2-5; D not resolved. The length of the CDR3 is 13 residues. Germline V gene lookup returns CDR1 PRHDT and CDR2 FYEKMQ (reference sequence). This CDR3 is CASSPDNQETQYF. In DNA, the CDR3 is TGTGCCAGCAGCCCCGATAACCAGGAGACCCAGTACTTC.

This rearrangement joins TRBV5-6 to TRBJ2-3; TRBD2 might be the D (6 bases). This CDR3 comprises 16 residues. The germline V gene encodes CDR1 SGHDT and CDR2 YYEEEE. V was cut by 0 bases and J by 2 bases, with 13 bases left in between. The CDR3 DNA sequence: TGTGCCAGCAGCTTGGAAGCGGGCTTTTACACAGATACGCAGTATTTT. Its translation is CASSLEAGFYTDTQYF.

The J gene is TRBJ2-5, the V gene TRBV7-7; 9 positions agree with TRBD1. V lost 5 bases, J lost 2 bases, and 6 bases stayed unmatched. The CDR3 has 15 residues. Germline V gene data show CDR1 as SSHAT and CDR2 as FNYEAQ (reference sequence). CDR3 protein: CASSGKGQGQETQYF. DNA for the CDR3: TGTGCCAGCAGCGGAAAAGGACAGGGGCAAGAGACCCAGTACTTC.

The chain joins TRBV18 to TRBJ1-2, with 12 bases fitting TRBD1. CDR3 length: 15 residues. CDR1 is KGHSH, CDR2 LQKENI, per germline. The ends lost 3 bases at V and 8 bases at J; junction bases unmatched: 7. The CDR3 spells CASSPPGTGGRGYTF. The CDR3 DNA is TGTGCCAGCTCACCTCCCGGGACAGGGGGCCGGGGCTACACCTTC.

The chain combines TRBV19 with TRBJ1-6; a possible D gene is TRBD1 (5 bases). The V gene lost 5 bases and the J gene lost 8 bases, with 13 bases spanning the gap. Looked up from germline, CDR1 is LNHDA and CDR2 is SQIVND (reference sequence). The CDR3 is made up of 14 amino acids. The CDR3 DNA reads TGTGCCAGTAGTGCCGCAGGGTACGATTCACCCCTCCACTTT. Its protein product is CASSAAGYDSPLHF.

V and J are TRBV6-6 and TRBJ2-1; 8 bases are shared with TRBD1. J was trimmed by 0 bases and V by 8 bases; bases with no gene match: 9. The CDR3 length is 16 residues. Germline V lookup: CDR1 MNHNY, CDR2 SVGAGI (reference sequence). CDR3 in DNA: TGTGCCAGCCACAGGGGGAGGTTTGTCTCCTACAATGAGCAGTTCTTC. Residues: CASHRGRFVSYNEQFF.

The chain links TRBV11-2 to TRBJ2-3; the match to TRBD2 covers 7 bases. The germline gives CDR1 SGHAT, CDR2 FQNNGV. V shed 5 bases and J 1 base; nucleotides not matched to a gene: 6. The length of the CDR3 is 15 residues. The CDR3 DNA reads as TGTGCCAGCAGCGTCTGGGAGGGCGGCACAGATACGCAGTATTTT. Translated, it gives CASSVWEGGTDTQYF.

V usage is TRBV9 and J usage is TRBJ1-4, with TRBD1 matching over 8 bases. The V and J ends lost 3 bases and 8 bases, in that order; junction bases with no gene match: 6. Germline loops: CDR1 SGDLS, CDR2 YYNGEE. The CDR3 has 14 amino acids. CDR3 bases: TGTGCCAGCAGCGAAGGGGGGACAGGCGAAAAACTGTTTTTT. Its protein is CASSEGGTGEKLFF. The full variable domain, rest sourced from reference TRBV9 and TRBJ1-4, is DSGVTQTPKHLITATGQRVTLRCSPRSGDLSVYWYQQSLDQGLQFLIQYYNGEERAKGNILERFSAQQFPDLHSELNLSSLELGDSALYFCASSEGGTGEKLFFGSGTQLSVL.

This clone has just one count. Since no conserved phenylalanine or tryptophan closes the CDR3, a read error is the likely cause. The V and J genes are TRBV7-2 and TRBJ1-6, with 8 positions matching TRBD1. Germline V gene lookup returns CDR1 SGHTA and CDR2 FQGNSA. V lost 2 bases to trimming and J lost 10 bases; unmatched junction nucleotides: 4. This CDR3 is built from 14 residues. CDR3 region: CASSLSGGWSPLHL. CDR3 sequence (DNA): TGTGCCAGCAGCTTATCAGGGGGCTGGTCACCCCTCCACCTT.

The rearrangement links TRBV7-6 to TRBJ2-3, with 10 bases that match TRBD2. The CDR3 covers 17 residues. The trim removed 4 bases at V and 6 bases at J, leaving 13 bases unmatched. The germline gives CDR1 SGHVS, CDR2 FNYEAQ. The CDR3 protein is CASSYSALAGASDTQYF. The CDR3 DNA is TGTGCCAGCAGCTATTCTGCCCTAGCGGGGGCTTCCGATACGCAGTATTTT.

This clone was recorded once. The gene calls are TRBV2 and TRBJ1-3, with unresolved D. Germline loops: CDR1 SNHLY, CDR2 FYNNEI. Trimming cost V 10 bases and J 6 bases, with 13 bases left between them. The CDR3 totals 12 residues. The CDR3 bases are TGTGCCATTCTGGACCACAAAAACACCATATATTTT. It translates to CAILDHKNTIYF.

The rearrangement uses TRBV7-2 and TRBJ1-1; D is possibly TRBD1 (5 bases). The germline V and J ends were trimmed by 1 base and 10 bases, with 28 bases remaining between them. The CDR3 runs 18 residues. CDR1 and CDR2 (germline): SGHTA, FQGNSA. For the CDR3, the DNA is TGTGCCAGCAGCTTAGAGGGTATTGTGCAGAGCGCCCACCAGGGAGCTTTCTTT. Encoded protein: CASSLEGIVQSAHQGAFF.

DNA for the CDR3: TGTGCCAGCAGCTTAGCGCCGCAGGGTAGGAGTAACACTGAAGCTTTCTTT. Translating it yields CASSLAPQGRSNTEAFF. The chain links TRBV7-2 to TRBJ1-1, with D possibly TRBD1 on 5 matching bases. CDR3 length: 17 residues. Deletions cut 0 bases from V and 2 bases from J, with 16 bases between. The germline V gene has CDR1 SGHTA and CDR2 FQGNSA.

The gene calls are TRBV11-2 and TRBJ2-7; either TRBD1 or TRBD2 may supply D (5 bases each). CDR1 is SGHAT and CDR2 is FQNNGV in the germline V gene. The V end lost 1 base, the J end lost 6 bases, and 7 bases lay between the germline ends. This CDR3 has 12 residues. The CDR3 sequence: CASSLAGTEQYF. CDR3 bases: TGTGCCAGCAGCTTAGCCGGGACCGAGCAGTACTTC.

The chain joins TRBV23-1 to TRBJ2-2; perhaps D is TRBD1 or TRBD2 (5 bases each). TRBV23-1 is identified as an open reading frame with a role that is uncertain. This CDR3 has 12 amino acids. Trimming removed 4 bases from V and 7 bases from J, with 7 bases in between. In nucleotides, the CDR3 is TGCGCCAGCAGTCGGGACGGCGGGGAGCTGTTTTTT. It translates to CASSRDGGELFF.

The V call is TRBV7-6, the J call TRBJ1-5; 8 positions match TRBD1. The CDR3 contains 15 residues. Trimming took 4 bases from V and 7 from J; bases not matched to a gene: 9. Germline CDR1 SGHVS, CDR2 FNYEAQ. The chain's CDR3 is CASSSRGPPGQPQHF. The CDR3 nucleotides are TGTGCCAGCAGCTCCAGGGGGCCCCCAGGGCAGCCCCAGCATTTT.

The V and J genes are TRBV5-1 and TRBJ1-6; maybe TRBD1 (6 bases). The CDR3 runs to 14 residues. The V end was cut by 2 bases, the J end by 8 bases, with 11 bases between. Germline CDR1 is SGHRS and CDR2 is YFSETQ. The CDR3 DNA reads as TGCGCCAGCAGCTTTAACAGGGCATATTCACCCCTCCACTTT. It yields the protein CASSFNRAYSPLHF.